The sample holds many counts of the clone carrying this T cell receptor beta chain. This record comes from a study of T-cell reconstitution after alpha-beta-depleted transplantation in children. This CDR3 region has 15 residues. Germline V lookup: CDR1 DFQATT, CDR2 SNEGSKA (reference sequence). Between the trimmed V and J ends, which lost 3 bases and 2 bases, there was a span of 16 bases. For TCRbeta, the library was prepared with unique molecular identifiers. One entry per CDR3 protein results from TCRdb running MiXCR on the PCR reads. The sample has some 600,000 distinct CDR3 sequences; 16% are singletons.

The TCR originated in a human donor who donated a stem cell graft to a child with acute myeloid leukemia. The sample in question was PBMCs from the stem cell graft donor, obtained from the stem cell graft. This sequence joins TRBV20-1 and TRBJ1-2, with a possible D match to TRBD1 (5 bases). The CDR3 reads CSASAAPEGNYGYTF. As DNA, the CDR3 is TGCAGTGCTAGCGCGGCACCGGAGGGGAACTATGGCTACACCTTC.